This TCR beta chain is from a study of Graves' ophthalmopathy and Graves' hyperthyroidism. This clonotype was seen ten or more times. Pregnant or lactating patients and those with other autoimmune diseases or uncontrolled infections were excluded. Researchers took RNA transcripts and amplified TCR beta CDR3 regions from them. After a first-round RT-PCR with HTBI primers, a second-round multiplex PCR was run. TCRdb re-derived calls from the multiplex PCR reads in MiXCR, one entry per CDR3 protein. The sample includes under 800,000 distinct CDR3 sequences, about a fifth of them seen just once. This clonotype was sampled from a woman between 18 and 29 years old with stable Graves' hyperthyroidism. Some clones in this sample may be carry-over from other donors' samples. Sequenced material: peripheral blood.

Here the CDR3 DNA reads TGTGCCAGCAAATATAAACCCGGGACAGGAGCCTACGAGCAGTACTTC. Translation: CASKYKPGTGAYEQYF. V usage is TRBV27 and J usage is TRBJ2-7, with 8 bases that match TRBD1. Germline V lookup: CDR1 MNHEY, CDR2 SMNVEV (reference sequence). The CDR3 length is 16 residues. The ends lost 7 bases at V and 2 bases at J; junction bases unmatched: 13.